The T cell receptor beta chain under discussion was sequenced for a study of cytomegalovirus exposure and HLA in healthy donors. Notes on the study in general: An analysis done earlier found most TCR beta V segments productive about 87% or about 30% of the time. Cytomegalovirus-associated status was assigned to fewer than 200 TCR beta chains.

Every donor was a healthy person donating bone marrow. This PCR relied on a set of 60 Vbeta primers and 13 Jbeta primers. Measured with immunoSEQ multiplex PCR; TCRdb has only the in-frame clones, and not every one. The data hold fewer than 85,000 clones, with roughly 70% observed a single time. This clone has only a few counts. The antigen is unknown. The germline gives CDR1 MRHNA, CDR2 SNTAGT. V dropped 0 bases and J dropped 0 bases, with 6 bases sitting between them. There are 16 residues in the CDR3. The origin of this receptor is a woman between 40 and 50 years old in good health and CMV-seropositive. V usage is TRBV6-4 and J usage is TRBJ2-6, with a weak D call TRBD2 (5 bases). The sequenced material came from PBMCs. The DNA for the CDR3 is TGTGCCAGCAGTGACTCCGCGGGCTCTGGGGCCAACGTCCTGACTTTC. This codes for CASSDSAGSGANVLTF.